These T cell receptor beta chains were read from a single sample in a study of blood T cell repertoires in COVID-19. Produced via immunoSEQ multiplex PCR; TCRdb's table is partial and in-frame only. This sample has approximately 100,000 clones, with roughly 85% found just once. The specimen was peripheral blood. The receptors originated from a man aged 50 to 60 in a cohort sampled during active COVID-19. Each CDR3 is given without its conserved first and last residue. The order of the fields is V gene, J gene, CDR3 protein.

TRBV28	TRBJ2-3	ASSFPGVPRAEATQY
TRBV7-8	TRBJ1-5	ASSPVADQPQH
TRBV15	TRBJ2-2	ASKASGGQAGELF
TRBV18	TRBJ1-2	ASSPPGTVSNYGYT
TRBV5-1	TRBJ2-5	ASSLVSGIETQY
TRBV24-1	TRBJ2-3	ATSALAGSTDTQY
TRBV11-3	TRBJ1-1	ASGITGTVNTEAF
TRBV5-8	TRBJ2-1	ASIGGFGNEQF
TRBV10-3	TRBJ2-5	AISGPGGGGQETQY
TRBV6-1	TRBJ2-6	ASSALGGRGLSGANVLT
TRBV5-4	TRBJ1-1	ASSLDLNTEAF
TRBV9	TRBJ2-3	ASSPRASGGAPDTQY
TRBV6-2/TRBV6-3	TRBJ2-5	ASSWAYPGAQY
TRBV5-1	TRBJ2-7	ASSSRQSSYEQY
TRBV7-9	TRBJ2-4	ASSAQGVRDIQY
TRBV7-2	TRBJ2-5	ASSSGNRGRETQY